This TCR beta chain was found in a study of PD-L1 blockade in urothelial cancer. Study summary: Analyzed time points were 3 weeks (second dose) and 6 weeks after therapy began.

The repertoire was sequenced with immunoSEQ multiplex PCR; TCRdb's copy has only in-frame clones and lacks some. There are roughly 50,000 clones in the sample; around 85% occur only once, and approximately 15% lies in the top ten. Germline V CDR1 and CDR2: MNHEY, SVGAGI. The germline V and J ends were trimmed by 5 bases and 3 bases, with 11 bases remaining between them. The CDR3 runs to 13 residues. The time point is: pretreatment peripheral blood. This clonotype was sampled from a woman aged 60-70 years with urothelial cancer. The sample here was PBMCs, taken around atezolizumab (anti-PD-L1) treatment. The chain carries TRBV6-5 and TRBJ2-7; D gene uncertain. As DNA, the CDR3 is TGTGCCAGCAGTCCAGACTGGAGCTACGAGCAGTACTTC. Amino acid sequence: CASSPDWSYEQYF.